The 18 T cell receptor beta chains presented below share a single source sample, sequenced in a study of siplizumab effects on memory and regulatory T cells. Assay: immunoSEQ multiplex PCR; the TCRdb copy retains only in-frame clones and omits some. Among more than 85,000 clones listed, approximately 92% were seen once. The sample was CD4+ T cells sorted from blood. These receptors all stem from a human donor in good health. Some clones in this sample may be carry-over from other donors' samples.

The rearrangement links TRBV7-9 to TRBJ1-2; TRBD1 is a possible D gene (5 bases). CDR1 and CDR2 (germline): SEHNR, FQNEAQ (reference sequence). The V and J ends lost 3 bases and 6 bases respectively, with 11 bases between them. The CDR3 sequence is 13 residues long. The CDR3, as DNA: TGTGCCAGCAGCTTCAGGGCCGGAGATGGCTACACCTTC. As protein: CASSFRAGDGYTF. Looking up the rest from reference TRBV7-9 and TRBJ1-2 gives the full variable domain: DTGVSQNPRHKITKRGQNVTFRCDPISEHNRLYWYRQTLGQGPEFLTYFQNEAQLEKSRLLSDRFSAERPKGSFSTLEIQRTEQGDSAMYLCASSFRAGDGYTFGSGTRLTVV.

The V gene is TRBV9, the J gene TRBJ1-3, with 9 bases matching TRBD1. Germline CDR1 reads SGDLS; CDR2 reads YYNGEE. This CDR3 is 12 amino acids long. J was trimmed by 13 bases and V by 5 bases; bases with no gene match: 7. As DNA, the CDR3 is TGTGCCAGCAGTACATTGGGACAGGGAATATATTTT. Amino acids: CASSTLGQGIYF.

The chain carries TRBV4-2 and TRBJ1-2; 9 bases match TRBD1. CDR1 is LGHNA, CDR2 YNFKEQ, per germline. This CDR3 contains 16 residues. J lost 4 bases, V lost 5 bases, and 11 bases had no gene match. CDR3: CASSDHDRGVGYGYTF. CDR3 coding DNA: TGTGCCAGCAGCGACCACGACAGGGGGGTGGGCTATGGCTACACCTTC.

The rearrangement uses TRBV9 and TRBJ2-1, with 7 bases aligning to TRBD2. The CDR3 is 15 amino acids. Germline V gives CDR1 SGDLS, CDR2 YYNGEE. The J segment lost 4 bases and the V segment lost 2 bases, leaving 6 bases of the junction unmatched. The CDR3 region has the DNA TGTGCCAGCAGCGTGGGCGGGAGTGGATACAATGAGCAGTTCTTC. Protein: CASSVGGSGYNEQFF.

This clone was detected only once. The J gene is TRBJ1-1, the V gene TRBV14; D is ambiguous. Germline V lookup: CDR1 SGHDN, CDR2 FVKESK. CDR3 size: 13 residues. Trimming took 4 bases from V and 1 from J, leaving 7 bases between them. Here the CDR3 DNA reads TGTGCCAGCAGCCTCGCCGAGAACACTGAAGCTTTCTTT. Translated, it gives CASSLAENTEAFF.

The chain recombines TRBV5-1 with TRBJ2-7; D unclear. Germline values: CDR1 SGHRS, CDR2 YFSETQ. The CDR3 totals 13 residues. V was cut by 5 bases and J by 0 bases, with 9 bases left in between. This CDR3 reads CASRSVSSYEQYF. The CDR3 DNA sequence: TGCGCCAGCAGAAGCGTGAGCTCCTACGAGCAGTACTTC. Combining the CDR3 with reference TRBV5-1 and TRBJ2-7 gives the whole variable domain KAGVTQTPRYLIKTRGQQVTLSCSPISGHRSVSWYQQTPGQGLQFLFEYFSETQRNKGNFPGRFSGRQFSNSRSEMNVSTLELGDSALYLCASRSVSSYEQYFGPGTRLTVT.

V usage is TRBV7-6 and J usage is TRBJ2-7, with D hard to call. This CDR3 is 13 amino acids long. Germline assignment: CDR1 SGHVS and CDR2 FNYEAQ. The V end was cut by 3 bases, the J end by 0 bases, with 6 bases between. The CDR3 DNA reads as TGTGCCAGCAGCTTGTCCGGCTCCTACGAGCAGTACTTC. Protein: CASSLSGSYEQYF.

The J gene is TRBJ2-3, the V gene TRBV29-1, with TRBD2 identical over 10 bases. Germline values: CDR1 SQVTM, CDR2 ANQGSEA. The CDR3 covers 13 residues. The ends lost 8 bases at V and 0 bases at J; junction bases unmatched: 2. The CDR3 sequence is CSTTSGSTDTQYF. CDR3 in DNA: TGCAGCACGACTAGCGGGAGCACAGATACGCAGTATTTT.

The chain couples TRBV29-1 to TRBJ1-1, with unresolved D. The length of the CDR3 is 14 residues. Germline CDR1 reads SQVTM; CDR2 reads ANQGSEA. V lost 6 bases, J lost 4 bases, and 18 bases lay in between. Here the CDR3 reads CSVSRSPPSTEAFF. The DNA of the CDR3 is TGCAGCGTGAGTCGGTCACCCCCGAGCACTGAAGCTTTCTTT.

For the CDR3, the DNA is TGTGCCAGCAGCTTGGCGGTCCTCTACGAGCAGTACTTC. Translating gives CASSLAVLYEQYF. V and J are TRBV5-6 and TRBJ2-7; D remains ambiguous. V lost 0 bases to trimming and J lost 3 bases, with 7 bases between them. The CDR3 consists of 13 residues. Per germline, CDR1 SGHDT and CDR2 YYEEEE.

V and J are TRBV28 and TRBJ2-7, with no clear D. The V end lost 3 bases, the J end lost 0 bases, and 6 bases lay between the germline ends. Germline CDR1 MDHEN, CDR2 SYDVKM. The CDR3 consists of 13 residues. The CDR3 DNA follows: TGTGCCAGCAGTTTCTGGAGCTCCTACGAGCAGTACTTC. This codes for CASSFWSSYEQYF.

This rearrangement joins TRBV5-3 to TRBJ1-1; TRBD1 might be the D (6 bases). TRBV5-3 is known as an ORF, though its function is uncertain. The CDR3 covers 16 residues. The germline V and J ends were trimmed by 1 base and 0 bases, with 13 bases remaining between them. CDR3 coding DNA: TGTGCCAGAAGCTTGTTGGGCAGGGGACTGAACACTGAAGCTTTCTTT. Its protein product is CARSLLGRGLNTEAFF.

The chain carries TRBV11-3 and TRBJ2-3; the match to TRBD2 covers 12 bases. This CDR3 comprises 16 residues. Germline CDR1 reads SGHNT; CDR2 reads YENEEA. With V trimmed by 5 bases and J by 0 bases, 3 bases remained unmatched. The CDR3: CASSTGTSGSTDTQYF. In DNA, the CDR3 is TGTGCCAGCAGCACCGGGACTAGCGGGAGCACAGATACGCAGTATTTT.

The V and J genes are TRBV5-6 and TRBJ1-3, with TRBD1 matching 9 bases. The CDR3 is 16 amino acids. Trimming took 3 bases from V and 2 from J; bases not matched to a gene: 6. Germline V CDR1 and CDR2: SGHDT, YYEEEE. This CDR3 reads CASSYGTGNAGNTIYF. The CDR3 DNA reads TGTGCCAGCAGCTACGGGACAGGGAATGCTGGAAACACCATATATTTT. Looking up the rest from reference TRBV5-6 and TRBJ1-3 gives the full variable domain: DAGVTQSPTHLIKTRGQQVTLRCSPKSGHDTVSWYQQALGQGPQFIFQYYEEEERQRGNFPDRFSGHQFPNYSSELNVNALLLGDSALYLCASSYGTGNAGNTIYFGEGSWLTVV.

The rearrangement uses TRBV19 and TRBJ2-7; TRBD2 matches 13 bases. The germline V gene has CDR1 LNHDA and CDR2 SQIVND (reference sequence). The CDR3 loop spans 16 amino acids. V lost 3 bases and J lost 5; bases outside the gene matches: 7. The CDR3 nucleotides are TGTGCCAGTAGTATCCGGACTAGCGGGAGTCGCGACGAGCAGTACTTC. Its protein is CASSIRTSGSRDEQYF. Combining the CDR3 with reference TRBV19 and TRBJ2-7 gives the whole variable domain DGGITQSPKYLFRKEGQNVTLSCEQNLNHDAMYWYRQDPGQGLRLIYYSQIVNDFQKGDIAEGYSVSREKKESFPLTVTSAQKNPTAFYLCASSIRTSGSRDEQYFGPGTRLTVT.

The chain carries TRBV6-6 and TRBJ2-7; no clear D gene. The V end was cut by 4 bases, the J end by 6 bases, with 13 bases between. The V gene's germline CDR1 is MNHNY and CDR2 SVGAGI (reference sequence). This CDR3 has 13 amino acids. This CDR3 is CASSSGQRPEQYF. The CDR3 DNA reads TGTGCCAGCAGTTCGGGCCAGAGGCCCGAGCAGTACTTC.

The V and J genes are TRBV5-1 and TRBJ2-5, with 8 bases that match TRBD2. This CDR3 contains 13 residues. Germline V gene data show CDR1 as SGHRS and CDR2 as YFSETQ. With 3 bases clipped from V and 10 bases from J, the junction kept 8 bases outside the gene matches. The CDR3 coding sequence is TGCGCCAGCAGCTCCCTTAGCGGGATGAACCAGTACTTC. Protein product: CASSSLSGMNQYF.

The chain links TRBV6-1 to TRBJ2-1, with a tentative D call TRBD1 (5 bases). The CDR3 length is 17 residues. Between the trimmed V and J ends, which lost 4 bases and 0 bases, there was a span of 16 bases. CDR1 is MNHNS, CDR2 SASEGT, per germline. CDR3 in amino acids: CASSGTQGVGSYNEQFF. The CDR3, as DNA: TGTGCCAGCAGTGGCACCCAAGGGGTAGGCTCCTACAATGAGCAGTTCTTC.